These 9 T cell receptor beta chains share one sample of origin, sequenced in a study of cytomegalovirus exposure and HLA in healthy donors. Primers included in the PCR were 60 Vbeta and 13 Jbeta primers. The repertoire was sequenced with immunoSEQ multiplex PCR; TCRdb's copy has only in-frame clones and lacks some. The sample has 80,000 or so clones, approximately 67% seen once. Source material: PBMCs. Every receptor here comes from a male donor in good health and CMV-seropositive.

V and J are TRBV5-6 and TRBJ2-1, with no clear D. V was pared by 0 bases and J by 14 bases, with 9 bases between. CDR1 and CDR2 from the germline V gene are SGHDT and YYEEEE. CDR3 length equals 11 residues. In DNA, the CDR3 is TGTGCCAGCAGCTTGGGAGGCAAAGAGTTCTTC. Its translation is CASSLGGKEFF.

V gene TRBV6-5 combines with J gene TRBJ1-4; no clear D. CDR3 length equals 15 residues. From germline, CDR1 is MNHEY and CDR2 SVGAGI. V was shortened by 0 bases and J by 5 bases, with 10 bases between the two germline ends. CDR3 protein: CASSYSHEENEKLFF. The CDR3 DNA reads TGTGCCAGCAGTTACTCCCATGAGGAGAATGAAAAACTGTTTTTT.

This clone was counted a few times. The chain combines TRBV10-3 with TRBJ1-2; no clear D gene. V lost 6 bases, J lost 7 bases, and 15 bases lay in between. The CDR3 has 13 residues. Germline V gene sequence: CDR1 ENHRY, CDR2 SYGVKD. This CDR3 reads CAISALVSGGYTF. The CDR3 DNA follows: TGTGCCATCAGCGCGTTAGTATCTGGTGGCTACACCTTC.

V and J are TRBV28 and TRBJ2-7; 7 bases line up with TRBD1. J gave up 1 base and V 7 bases, and 7 bases lay outside the gene matches. The CDR3 is made up of 14 amino acids. Germline V gene data show CDR1 as MDHEN and CDR2 as SYDVKM. For the CDR3, the DNA is TGTGCCAGCAACCGGGACAGAGATTCCTACGAGCAGTACTTC. Protein sequence: CASNRDRDSYEQYF.

This clone was seen more than once but under ten times. This chain links TRBV30 with TRBJ1-2, with 10 bases that match TRBD1. The germline CDR1 and CDR2 sequences are GTSNPN and SVGIG (reference sequence). Losses at the gene ends were 0 bases for V and 4 bases for J; bases not matched to a gene: 5. The CDR3 spans 15 residues. Here the CDR3 reads CAWSVRRTGGYGYTF. The CDR3 nucleotides read TGTGCCTGGAGTGTACGCCGGACAGGGGGCTATGGCTACACCTTC.

The CDR3 nucleotides are TGTGCCAGCAGTTCTCCCCCTGGGGACAATTACTACGAGCAGTACTTC. Translation gives CASSSPPGDNYYEQYF. The V and J genes are TRBV6-5 and TRBJ2-7; maybe TRBD1 (6 bases). Trimming shortened V by 4 bases and J by 3 bases, and 19 bases separated the two germline ends. The length of the CDR3 is 16 residues. The germline V gene has CDR1 MNHEY and CDR2 SVGAGI.

On this clone: The same CDR3 can be traced to other DNA sequences in this sample. V usage is TRBV7-9 and J usage is TRBJ2-7; TRBD2 matches at 9 bases. CDR1 SEHNR and CDR2 FQNEAQ come from the germline V gene (reference sequence). With V trimmed by 4 bases and J by 2 bases, 12 bases remained unmatched. CDR3 length: 17 residues. The CDR3 is CASSSHEAGGLPYEQYF. Here the CDR3 DNA reads TGTGCCAGCAGCTCTCACGAGGCGGGAGGGCTGCCCTACGAGCAGTACTTC. Looking up the rest from reference TRBV7-9 and TRBJ2-7 gives the full variable domain: DTGVSQNPRHKITKRGQNVTFRCDPISEHNRLYWYRQTLGQGPEFLTYFQNEAQLEKSRLLSDRFSAERPKGSFSTLEIQRTEQGDSAMYLCASSSHEAGGLPYEQYFGPGTRLTVT.

In this sample, this clone turned up a few times. V usage is TRBV14 and J usage is TRBJ1-4; no clear D. The CDR3 loop spans 15 amino acids. V lost 0 bases, J lost 0 bases, and 5 bases lay in between. In germline, CDR1 is SGHDN, CDR2 FVKESK. Written as DNA, the CDR3 is TGTGCCAGCAGCCAAGACCTATCAACTAATGAAAAACTGTTTTTT. This sequence encodes CASSQDLSTNEKLFF.

This rearrangement joins TRBV13 to TRBJ1-4; possible D gene TRBD1, 6 bases. V lost 4 bases, J lost 8 bases, and 14 bases lay in between. CDR1 and CDR2 (germline): PRHDT, FYEKMQ (reference sequence). The length of the CDR3 is 14 residues. Written as DNA, the CDR3 is TGTGCCAGCAGCTCTTGGACAGAGAGGGAAAAACTGTTTTTT. Its translation: CASSSWTEREKLFF.